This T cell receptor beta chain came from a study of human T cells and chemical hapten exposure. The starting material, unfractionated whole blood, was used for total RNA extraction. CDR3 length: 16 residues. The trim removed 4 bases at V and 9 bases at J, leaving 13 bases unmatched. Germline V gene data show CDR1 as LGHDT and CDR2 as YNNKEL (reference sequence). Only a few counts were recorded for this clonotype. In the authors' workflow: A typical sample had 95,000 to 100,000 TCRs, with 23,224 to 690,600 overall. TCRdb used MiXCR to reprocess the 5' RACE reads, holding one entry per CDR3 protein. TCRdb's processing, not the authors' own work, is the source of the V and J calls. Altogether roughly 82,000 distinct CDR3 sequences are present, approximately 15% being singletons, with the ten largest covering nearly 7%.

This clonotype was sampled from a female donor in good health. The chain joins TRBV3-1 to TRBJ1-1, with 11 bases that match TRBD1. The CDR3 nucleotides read TGTGCCAGCAGCCCCCGCCGGACAGGGGGCTTGGATCAAGCTTTCTTT. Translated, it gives CASSPRRTGGLDQAFF.